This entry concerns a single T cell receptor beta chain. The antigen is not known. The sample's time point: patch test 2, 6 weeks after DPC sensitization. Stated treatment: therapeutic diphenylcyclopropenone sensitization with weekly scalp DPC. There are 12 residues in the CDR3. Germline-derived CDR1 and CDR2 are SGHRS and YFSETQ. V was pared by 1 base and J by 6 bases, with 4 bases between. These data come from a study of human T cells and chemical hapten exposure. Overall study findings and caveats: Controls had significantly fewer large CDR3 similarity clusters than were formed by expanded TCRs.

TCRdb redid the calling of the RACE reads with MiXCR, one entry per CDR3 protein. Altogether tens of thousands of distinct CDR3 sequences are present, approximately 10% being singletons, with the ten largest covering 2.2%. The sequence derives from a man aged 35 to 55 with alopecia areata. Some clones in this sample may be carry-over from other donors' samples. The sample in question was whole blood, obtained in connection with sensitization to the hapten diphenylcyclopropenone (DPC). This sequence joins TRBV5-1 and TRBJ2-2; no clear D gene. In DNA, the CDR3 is TGCGCCAGCAGCTTGACTCCCGGGGAGCTGTTTTTT. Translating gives CASSLTPGELFF.